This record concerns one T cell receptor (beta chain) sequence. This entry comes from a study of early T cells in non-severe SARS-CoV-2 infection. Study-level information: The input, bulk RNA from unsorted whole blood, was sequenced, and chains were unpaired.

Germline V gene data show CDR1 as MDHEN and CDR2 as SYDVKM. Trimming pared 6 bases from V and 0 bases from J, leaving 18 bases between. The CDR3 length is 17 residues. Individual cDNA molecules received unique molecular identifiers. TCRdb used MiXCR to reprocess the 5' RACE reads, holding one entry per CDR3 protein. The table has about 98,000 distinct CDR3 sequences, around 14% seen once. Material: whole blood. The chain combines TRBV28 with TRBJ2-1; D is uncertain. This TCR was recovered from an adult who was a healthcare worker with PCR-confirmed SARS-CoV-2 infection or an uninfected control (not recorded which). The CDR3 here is CASRSRYPPSSYNEQFF. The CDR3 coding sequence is TGTGCCAGCAGAAGTAGATATCCACCGAGCTCCTACAATGAGCAGTTCTTC.